The 26 T cell receptor beta chains presented below share a single source sample, sequenced in a study of blood T cell repertoires in COVID-19 (TCRdb year 2020). The library was built by means of the immunoSEQ multiplex PCR assay. TCRdb limited this immuneACCESS table to in-frame rearrangements with V and J called. A share of clones is missing; checked studies link under half to unresolved V genes, and the rest is unexplained. This sample lists hundreds of thousands of clones; 85% to 90% were detected once. The ten top clones hold 10% of the sample. The sample comprised PBMCs or T cells enriched from blood (not recorded which). Every receptor here comes from a woman aged 45-65 years who had recovered from COVID-19.

The CDR3 sequence: CASSSPGGQGAEKLFF. The DNA for the CDR3 is TGTGCCAGCAGCTCCCCCGGGGGACAGGGGGCTGAAAAACTGTTTTTT. The gene calls are TRBV7-9 and TRBJ1-4, with 12 positions matching TRBD1. The V segment lost 4 bases and the J segment 7 bases; nucleotides outside the gene matches: 7. This CDR3 spans 16 amino acids. Germline loops: CDR1 SEHNR, CDR2 FQNEAQ (reference sequence).

J is TRBJ1-5 and V is TRBV6-5, with D unclear. CDR1 is MNHEY and CDR2 is SVGAGI in the germline V gene. The CDR3 extends over 15 amino acids. V shed 0 bases and J shed 3 bases, with 9 bases lying between them. This CDR3 is CASSYSLTANQPQHF. CDR3 sequence (DNA): TGTGCCAGCAGTTACTCCCTCACAGCCAATCAGCCCCAGCATTTT.

This chain joins TRBV7-9 and TRBJ1-4, with 10 bases fitting TRBD1. The CDR3 has 19 residues. Germline V gives CDR1 SEHNR, CDR2 FQNEAQ (reference sequence). V was clipped by 5 bases and J by 0 bases; unmatched bases: 12. This chain's CDR3 is CASSPGTTGGLATNEKLFF. CDR3 nucleotide sequence: TGTGCCAGCAGCCCCGGGACGACAGGGGGCCTTGCAACTAATGAAAAACTGTTTTTT.

In this sample, this clone turned up once. This chain uses TRBV20-1 with TRBJ1-2; D ambiguous. The CDR3 is 12 amino acids. CDR1 and CDR2 from the germline V gene are DFQATT and SNEGSKA (reference sequence). The V and J ends lost 3 bases and 8 bases respectively, with 13 bases between them. As DNA, the CDR3 is TGCAGTGCTAGTAGAGCAGGAGGAGGCTACACCTTC. Protein sequence: CSASRAGGGYTF.

This rearrangement joins TRBV6-5 to TRBJ2-5, with a weak D call TRBD2 (7 bases). Germline V gene sequence: CDR1 MNHEY, CDR2 SVGAGI. Between the trimmed V and J ends, which lost 2 bases and 5 bases, there was a span of 12 bases. This CDR3 is 14 amino acids long. Written as DNA, the CDR3 is TGTGCCAGCAGTTACCGGGGGGCGGCGGAGACCCAGTACTTC. Translated: CASSYRGAAETQYF.

Only a few counts were recorded for this clone. The genes are TRBV12-3 or TRBV12-4 and TRBJ2-5; 7 nucleotides align to TRBD1. Losses at the gene ends were 5 bases for V and 5 bases for J; bases not matched to a gene: 2. The CDR3 contains 12 residues. The CDR3 coding sequence is TGTGCCAGCAGTGGACAGGCGGAGACCCAGTACTTC. It translates to CASSGQAETQYF.

The J gene is TRBJ2-1, the V gene TRBV2; tentatively, D is TRBD2 (6 bases). CDR3 length: 12 amino acids. Trimming cost V 3 bases and J 14 bases, with 14 bases left between them. CDR1 SNHLY and CDR2 FYNNEI come from the germline V gene. CDR3: CASSETRREEFF. CDR3 sequence (DNA): TGTGCCAGCAGTGAGACCCGCAGGGAGGAGTTCTTC. Full variable domain (missing parts from reference TRBV2 and TRBJ2-1): EPEVTQTPSHQVTQMGQEVILRCVPISNHLYFYWYRQILGQKVEFLVSFYNNEISEKSEIFDDQFSVERPDGSNFTLKIRSTKLEDSAMYFCASSETRREEFFGPGTRLTVL.

The table lists this clone with a few counts. V gene TRBV7-8 combines with J gene TRBJ1-1; maybe TRBD1 (6 bases). V was shortened by 2 bases and J by 0 bases, with 13 bases between the two germline ends. Germline V lookup: CDR1 SGHVS, CDR2 FQNEAQ. The CDR3 is made up of 16 amino acids. CDR3 bases: TGTGCCAGCAGCTTAAGGTCCGGGACATTGAACACTGAAGCTTTCTTT. This gives the protein CASSLRSGTLNTEAFF.

This chain links TRBV3-1 (or the pseudogene TRBV3-2) with TRBJ1-2, with D unresolved. V was shortened by 1 base and J by 4 bases, with 13 bases between the two germline ends. CDR3 length: 15 amino acids. Germline V CDR1 and CDR2: LGHDT, YNNKEL (reference sequence). This CDR3 reads CASSQGTGRGYGYTF. In nucleotides, the CDR3 is TGTGCCAGCAGCCAAGGGACCGGTCGGGGCTATGGCTACACCTTC.

The CDR3 is CASSLERSRTDTQYF. The CDR3 DNA follows: TGTGCCAGCAGCTTAGAAAGATCCAGAACAGATACGCAGTATTTT. The chain employs TRBV11-2 and TRBJ2-3; D call uncertain. Trimming left V 0 bases short and J 3 bases short, with 10 bases between. Germline CDR1 reads SGHAT; CDR2 reads FQNNGV. The CDR3 spans 15 residues. Full variable domain (remainder filled in from reference TRBV11-2 and TRBJ2-3): EAGVAQSPRYKIIEKRQSVAFWCNPISGHATLYWYQQILGQGPKLLIQFQNNGVVDDSQLPKDRFSAERLKGVDSTLKIQPAKLEDSAVYLCASSLERSRTDTQYFGPGTRLTVL.

Written as DNA, the CDR3 is TGTGCCAGCAGTTTAGAAGAGGGCTATGGCTACACCTTC. It is translated as CASSLEEGYGYTF. The chain carries TRBV27 and TRBJ1-2; D unclear. Germline V gene data show CDR1 as MNHEY and CDR2 as SMNVEV (reference sequence). The CDR3 extends over 13 amino acids. The V and J ends lost 2 bases and 4 bases respectively, with 8 bases between them.

In its sample, this clone was seen once. The J gene is TRBJ1-3, the V gene TRBV5-1, with a possible D match to TRBD1 (5 bases). This CDR3 spans 16 amino acids. The V gene's germline CDR1 is SGHRS and CDR2 YFSETQ. V lost 0 bases and J lost 0, with 10 bases in between. The CDR3 spells CASSLAQGNSGNTIYF. In nucleotides, the CDR3 is TGCGCCAGCAGCTTGGCCCAGGGTAACTCTGGAAACACCATATATTTT.

This sequence joins TRBV19 and TRBJ1-2; 8 positions agree with TRBD1. The V and J ends lost 5 bases and 2 bases, in that order; junction bases with no gene match: 4. The CDR3 has 14 residues. The germline V gene encodes CDR1 LNHDA and CDR2 SQIVND (reference sequence). The CDR3 reads CASSSGTGNYGYTF. DNA of the CDR3: TGTGCCAGTAGTTCCGGGACAGGAAACTATGGCTACACCTTC.

The chain joins TRBV6-4 to TRBJ2-6; unclear D gene. The CDR3 has 14 residues. V lost 4 bases and J 4 bases, leaving 8 bases between the germline ends. Germline lookup yields CDR1 MRHNA and CDR2 SNTAGT. In nucleotides, the CDR3 is TGTGCCAGCAGTGTCGGGTCAGGGGCCAACGTCCTGACTTTC. Translated, it gives CASSVGSGANVLTF.

The V and J genes are TRBV6-5 and TRBJ2-1; 9 bases line up with TRBD1. The CDR3 has 14 residues. V lost 6 bases to trimming and J lost 5 bases; unmatched junction nucleotides: 5. CDR1 MNHEY and CDR2 SVGAGI come from the germline V gene. CDR3 sequence: CASRRTGVNNEQFF. The CDR3 nucleotides are TGTGCCAGCAGGCGGACAGGGGTGAACAATGAGCAGTTCTTC.

This chain links TRBV7-2 with TRBJ2-5; TRBD1 aligns across 8 bases. V lost 1 base to trimming and J lost 5 bases; unmatched junction nucleotides: 6. There are 15 residues in the CDR3. Germline V CDR1 and CDR2: SGHTA, FQGNSA. As DNA, the CDR3 is TGTGCCAGCAGCTTAGGAGCCAGGGGGCACGAGACCCAGTACTTC. Residues: CASSLGARGHETQYF.

The chain has TRBV6-1 and TRBJ1-2, with TRBD1 matching over 10 bases. This CDR3 comprises 15 residues. The junction had 6 bases not matched to a gene; V was cut back by 4 bases and J by 4 bases. Germline CDR1 and CDR2: MNHNS and SASEGT. Here the CDR3 DNA reads TGTGCCAGCAGTGGCCGGGACAGGGGATTCTATGGCTACACCTTC. It codes for CASSGRDRGFYGYTF.

This clone appeared a few times. J is TRBJ1-6 and V is TRBV19; D is perhaps TRBD1 (6 bases). The CDR3 is made up of 15 amino acids. Germline assignment: CDR1 LNHDA and CDR2 SQIVND (reference sequence). V lost 6 bases and J 1 base, leaving 10 bases between the germline ends. The CDR3 nucleotides are TGTGCCAGTAGACCAGGACAGTCCTATAATTCACCCCTCCACTTT. Translating gives CASRPGQSYNSPLHF.

V gene TRBV7-9 combines with J gene TRBJ2-7, with D possibly TRBD2 on 6 matching bases. The CDR3 loop spans 13 amino acids. Germline CDR1 is SEHNR and CDR2 is FQNEAQ (reference sequence). The V gene lost 1 base and the J gene lost 7 bases, with 11 bases spanning the gap. The CDR3, as DNA: TGTGCCAGCAGCTTAGTTCTCGGGGGAGAGCAGTACTTC. Residues: CASSLVLGGEQYF.

The J gene is TRBJ1-5, the V gene TRBV19, with 7 bases lining up with TRBD1. Per the germline V gene, CDR1 is LNHDA and CDR2 is SQIVND (reference sequence). After removal of 5 bases from V and 6 bases from J, the junction contained 7 bases not matched to a gene. The CDR3 is 14 amino acids. This CDR3 reads CASSSRGLAQPQHF. The CDR3 region has the DNA TGTGCCAGTAGTTCCAGGGGGTTGGCTCAGCCCCAGCATTTT. Complete variable domain (other parts from reference TRBV19 and TRBJ1-5): DGGITQSPKYLFRKEGQNVTLSCEQNLNHDAMYWYRQDPGQGLRLIYYSQIVNDFQKGDIAEGYSVSREKKESFPLTVTSAQKNPTAFYLCASSSRGLAQPQHFGDGTRLSIL.

This clone was recorded only once. This chain joins TRBV20-1 and TRBJ2-5; D is unresolved. V was pared by 3 bases and J by 5 bases, with 10 bases between. Germline assignment: CDR1 DFQATT and CDR2 SNEGSKA (reference sequence). CDR3 length: 12 amino acids. CDR3 residues: CSASTSSETQYF. The CDR3 nucleotides read TGCAGTGCTAGTACTTCGTCCGAGACCCAGTACTTC.

V is TRBV19 and J is TRBJ1-5; TRBD1 agrees at 7 bases. This CDR3 contains 12 residues. The germline gives CDR1 LNHDA, CDR2 SQIVND (reference sequence). With V trimmed by 7 bases and J by 6 bases, 3 bases remained unmatched. The CDR3, as DNA: TGTGCCAGTACGTACAGGGGTCAGCCCCAGCATTTT. This gives the protein CASTYRGQPQHF.

A few counts support this clone. The chain recombines TRBV25-1 with TRBJ1-4; 7 bases match TRBD1. The J segment lost 5 bases and the V segment lost 4 bases, leaving 13 bases of the junction unmatched. The CDR3 spans 17 residues. Germline CDR1 reads MGHDK; CDR2 reads SYGVNS. CDR3 coding DNA: TGTGCCAGCAGTGCTCAGGGTAGGGGGCTTGGCAATGAAAAACTGTTTTTT. It yields the protein CASSAQGRGLGNEKLFF.

This clone was seen more than once but under ten times. The chain recombines TRBV2 with TRBJ2-7; D ambiguous. Germline V CDR1 and CDR2: SNHLY, FYNNEI. Trimming removed 7 bases from V and 1 base from J, with 14 bases in between. The CDR3 contains 14 residues. CDR3 bases: TGTGCCAGCAAACAGTCACAGACATCCTACGAGCAGTACTTC. This gives the protein CASKQSQTSYEQYF.

V usage is TRBV5-5 and J usage is TRBJ1-6; 10 bases match TRBD1. The CDR3 consists of 13 residues. With V trimmed by 5 bases and J by 8 bases, 1 base remained unmatched. Germline V gene data show CDR1 as SGHKS and CDR2 as YYEKEE (reference sequence). Here the CDR3 reads CASSGTGDSPLHF. In nucleotides, the CDR3 is TGTGCCAGCAGTGGGACAGGGGATTCACCCCTCCACTTT.

CDR3 nucleotide sequence: TGTGCCAGCAGGACCCAACTAGCGGGGGGTTCCTTCAGCTCCTACAATGAGCAGTTCTTC. This encodes CASRTQLAGGSFSSYNEQFF. The chain carries TRBV28 and TRBJ2-1; 12 positions match TRBD2. V lost 6 bases to trimming and J lost 0 bases; unmatched junction nucleotides: 15. Germline CDR1 and CDR2: MDHEN and SYDVKM. The CDR3 runs 20 residues.